What follows are 24 T cell receptor beta chains derived from one specimen sequenced in a study of T cells in Graves' hyperthyroidism and ophthalmopathy. Using RNA transcripts as the source, TCR beta CDR3 regions were amplified. HTBI primers were employed in a first-round RT-PCR of the TCR CDR3. TCRdb analysed the multiplex PCR reads with MiXCR anew, one entry per CDR3 protein. The table shows 250,000 or so distinct CDR3 sequences, with roughly 15% occurring only once. Sequencing was done on a sample of blood. The source of these receptors is a woman between 18 and 29 years old with Graves' ophthalmopathy.

The chain couples TRBV9 to TRBJ2-7, with TRBD2 as a possible D gene (7 bases). Germline V gene data show CDR1 as SGDLS and CDR2 as YYNGEE. The V end lost 0 bases, the J end lost 2 bases, and 12 bases lay between the germline ends. The CDR3 is made up of 15 amino acids. The CDR3 sequence: CASSVGGGGAYEQYF. The CDR3 nucleotides read TGTGCCAGCAGCGTAGGTGGCGGGGGCGCCTACGAGCAGTACTTC.

This clonotype showed up many times. This chain joins TRBV4-3 and TRBJ2-1; weak D call: TRBD2 (6 bases). The CDR3 runs to 15 residues. V lost 0 bases, J lost 6 bases, and 12 bases lay in between. Per the germline V gene, CDR1 is LGHNA and CDR2 is YSLEER. In DNA form, the CDR3 reads TGCGCCAGCAGCCAAGATCGTTTCGGGGGCAATGAGCAGTTCTTC. Translation: CASSQDRFGGNEQFF.

This clonotype was counted only a few times. The chain is built from TRBV25-1 and TRBJ2-4, with 7 bases lining up with TRBD1. CDR3 length: 15 residues. The junction had 8 bases not matched to a gene; V was cut back by 4 bases and J by 5 bases. Per the germline V gene, CDR1 is MGHDK and CDR2 is SYGVNS. In nucleotides, the CDR3 is TGTGCCAGCAGTGGGATGATAGGGGGCCAAAACATTCAGTACTTC. Translated: CASSGMIGGQNIQYF.

Only a few counts were recorded for this clonotype. The junction departs from germline at one end; a sequencing error may be responsible. The rearrangement joins TRBV9 to TRBJ1-1; unclear D gene. The CDR3 has 12 residues. Germline CDR1 reads SGDLS; CDR2 reads YYNGEE. In DNA, the CDR3 is TGTGCCAGCAGCCAAAGCAACAATGAAGCTTTCTTT. Translation gives CASSQSNNEAFF.

The J gene is TRBJ2-1, the V gene TRBV28; TRBD2 agrees at 11 bases. J was trimmed by 7 bases and V by 7 bases; bases with no gene match: 18. Germline CDR1 reads MDHEN; CDR2 reads SYDVKM. The CDR3 is 18 residues long. The CDR3 coding sequence is TGTGCCAGCAACCCAACGGTGAGGACTAGCGGGTATCCTAATGAGCAGTTCTTC. Its translation is CASNPTVRTSGYPNEQFF. Together with reference TRBV28 and TRBJ2-1, the CDR3 gives the full variable domain: DVKVTQSSRYLVKRTGEKVFLECVQDMDHENMFWYRQDPGLGLRLIYFSYDVKMKEKGDIPEGYSVSREKKERFSLILESASTNQTSMYLCASNPTVRTSGYPNEQFFGPGTRLTVL.

This clonotype was detected ten times or more. This sequence joins TRBV20-1 and TRBJ1-5; tentative D call: TRBD1 (5 bases). V lost 1 base and J lost 5, with 12 bases in between. Germline V CDR1 and CDR2: DFQATT, SNEGSKA (reference sequence). The CDR3 is 14 amino acids. CDR3 DNA: TGCAGTGCTAGAGGAACGCGGGACGATCAGCCCCAGCATTTT. Protein sequence: CSARGTRDDQPQHF.

This clonotype was recorded at least ten times. The gene calls are TRBV11-2 and TRBJ2-1; D perhaps matches TRBD2 (5 bases). Germline lookup yields CDR1 SGHAT and CDR2 FQNNGV. The V end was cut by 0 bases, the J end by 5 bases, with 8 bases between. The CDR3 is made up of 14 amino acids. CDR3 residues: CASSLDGGHNEQFF. DNA for the CDR3: TGTGCCAGCAGCTTAGACGGCGGGCACAATGAGCAGTTCTTC.

Many counts were recorded for this clonotype. The rearrangement joins TRBV12-3 or TRBV12-4 to TRBJ1-4; TRBD1 is a possible D gene (5 bases). Trimming shortened V by 0 bases and J by 4 bases, and 9 bases separated the two germline ends. This CDR3 is 15 amino acids long. This CDR3 reads CASSLAGTFNEKLFF. CDR3 nucleotide sequence: TGTGCCAGCAGTTTAGCCGGGACCTTTAATGAAAAACTGTTTTTT.

In this sample, this clonotype turned up many times. The chain employs TRBV2 and TRBJ2-4; TRBD2 matches at 14 bases. CDR1 SNHLY and CDR2 FYNNEI come from the germline V gene. This CDR3 region has 18 residues. J gave up 3 bases and V 5 bases, and 9 bases lay outside the gene matches. The CDR3 loop is CASSHGLAGGYLKNIQYF. CDR3 sequence (DNA): TGTGCCAGCAGTCATGGACTAGCGGGAGGCTACCTCAAAAACATTCAGTACTTC. Looking up the rest from reference TRBV2 and TRBJ2-4 gives the full variable domain: EPEVTQTPSHQVTQMGQEVILRCVPISNHLYFYWYRQILGQKVEFLVSFYNNEISEKSEIFDDQFSVERPDGSNFTLKIRSTKLEDSAMYFCASSHGLAGGYLKNIQYFGAGTRLSVL.

The V gene is TRBV20-1, the J gene TRBJ2-1; TRBD2 aligns across 15 bases. The V segment lost 3 bases and the J segment 7 bases; nucleotides outside the gene matches: 1. This CDR3 has 14 residues. Germline assignment: CDR1 DFQATT and CDR2 SNEGSKA (reference sequence). Here the CDR3 DNA reads TGCAGTGCTAGGGGGACTAGCGGGAGGAATGAGCAGTTCTTC. Amino acid sequence: CSARGTSGRNEQFF.

In its sample, this clonotype was seen many times. One end of the junction fails to match germline, which may point to a read error. The chain links TRBV27 to TRBJ1-1; 9 bases agree with TRBD1. The CDR3 consists of 14 residues. The V gene's germline CDR1 is MNHEY and CDR2 SMNVEV (reference sequence). The CDR3 is CASILQGARTEAFF. The CDR3 DNA reads TGTGCCAGCATTTTACAGGGGGCGCGAACTGAAGCTTTCTTT.

There are many counts of this clonotype. This chain connects TRBV9 to TRBJ2-1; 9 nucleotides line up with TRBD2. The CDR3 loop spans 16 amino acids. With V trimmed by 0 bases and J by 7 bases, 8 bases remained unmatched. Germline V CDR1 and CDR2: SGDLS, YYNGEE. The CDR3 DNA follows: TGTGCCAGCAGCGTAGGTGGGAGCGGGGGGATAAATGAGCAGTTCTTC. This gives the protein CASSVGGSGGINEQFF.

In this sample, this clonotype turned up many times. This CDR3 reads CASSYSRWVQETQYF. The DNA of the CDR3 is TGTGCCAGCAGTTACTCGAGGTGGGTCCAAGAGACCCAGTACTTC. The V and J genes are TRBV6-5 and TRBJ2-5; unclear D gene. Germline-derived CDR1 and CDR2 are MNHEY and SVGAGI. CDR3 length: 15 residues. V was trimmed by 0 bases and J by 1 base, leaving 9 bases between them.

At least ten counts were recorded for this clonotype. V usage is TRBV12-3 or TRBV12-4 and J usage is TRBJ2-1, with D possibly TRBD2 on 7 matching bases. Trimming left V 3 bases short and J 8 bases short, with 17 bases between. CDR3 length equals 15 residues. The CDR3 here is CASSLRRGAGDEQFF. The CDR3 DNA reads as TGTGCCAGCAGTTTGAGAAGGGGGGCGGGGGATGAGCAGTTCTTC.

The chain links TRBV11-1 to TRBJ2-2; D may be TRBD2 (6 bases). This CDR3 has 17 residues. Per germline, CDR1 SGHAT and CDR2 FQDESV (reference sequence). V lost 2 bases, J lost 7 bases, and 20 bases lay in between. CDR3: CASSLWKGGSSLGELFF. The CDR3 DNA is TGTGCCAGCAGCTTATGGAAGGGAGGTAGTAGTCTCGGGGAGCTGTTTTTT.

There are a few counts of this clonotype. The chain recombines TRBV4-3 with TRBJ2-6; D possibly uses TRBD1 or TRBD2 (6 bases each). The CDR3 runs to 19 residues. Germline CDR1 and CDR2: LGHNA and YSLEER. V dropped 3 bases and J dropped 0 bases, with 18 bases sitting between them. The CDR3 region is CASSHSWGASNSGANVLTF. The CDR3 DNA reads TGCGCCAGCAGCCATTCTTGGGGGGCCTCTAACTCTGGGGCCAACGTCCTGACTTTC.

This clonotype was seen many times. For the CDR3, the DNA is TGTGCCAGCAGCTTGCCACAGGGGGGAAACTACAATGAGCAGTTCTTC. Its protein product is CASSLPQGGNYNEQFF. The V call is TRBV5-4, the J call TRBJ2-1; 8 bases agree with TRBD1. The CDR3 has 16 amino acids. Per the germline V gene, CDR1 is SGHNT and CDR2 is YYREEE (reference sequence). V dropped 1 base and J dropped 3; count of bases not matched to a gene: 6. Variable domain in full (rest from reference TRBV5-4 and TRBJ2-1): ETGVTQSPTHLIKTRGQQVTLRCSSQSGHNTVSWYQQALGQGPQFIFQYYREEENGRGNFPPRFSGLQFPNYSSELNVNALELDDSALYLCASSLPQGGNYNEQFFGPGTRLTVL.

This clonotype has at least ten counts. The CDR3 sequence: CASTGSISTSSYNEQFF. CDR3 nucleotide sequence: TGTGCCAGCACTGGGTCTATTTCGACCAGCTCCTACAATGAGCAGTTCTTC. J is TRBJ2-1 and V is TRBV5-8; no reliable D call. V shed 6 bases and J shed 0 bases, with 19 bases lying between them. This CDR3 spans 17 amino acids. Germline V lookup: CDR1 SGHTS, CDR2 YDEGEE.

On this clonotype itself: A much larger clone differs by one base, so this may be a read error. The chain carries TRBV24-1 and TRBJ2-1, with 10 positions matching TRBD2. CDR3 length: 13 amino acids. CDR1 and CDR2 from the germline V gene are KGHDR and SFDVKD. After removal of 12 bases from V and 10 bases from J, the junction contained 11 bases not matched to a gene. DNA of the CDR3: TGTGCCTCTGAGGCTAGCGGGAGAGGGGAGCAGTTCTTC. This codes for CASEASGRGEQFF.

This rearrangement joins TRBV4-3 to TRBJ1-6; 8 bases line up with TRBD1. V gave up 0 bases and J gave up 8 bases; unmatched junction bases: 9. The CDR3 sequence is 17 residues long. The germline V gene encodes CDR1 LGHNA and CDR2 YSLEER. The CDR3 protein is CASSQDRSGTGDSPLHF. CDR3 in DNA: TGCGCCAGCAGCCAAGATCGTTCGGGGACAGGCGATTCACCCCTCCACTTT.

This clonotype was seen at least ten times. The genes are TRBV4-2 and TRBJ2-7; no reliable D call. The germline V gene has CDR1 LGHNA and CDR2 YNFKEQ. The V gene lost 0 bases and the J gene lost 3 bases, with 12 bases spanning the gap. This CDR3 has 15 amino acids. The CDR3 DNA sequence: TGTGCCAGCAGCCAAGATTGGGCAGGATACTACGAGCAGTACTTC. Protein sequence: CASSQDWAGYYEQYF.

This clonotype was picked up many times. The chain employs TRBV2 and TRBJ1-1; no clear D gene. The CDR3 covers 16 residues. V dropped 4 bases and J dropped 0 bases, with 15 bases sitting between them. CDR1 and CDR2 (germline): SNHLY, FYNNEI. This CDR3 is CASSGERHRMNTEAFF. CDR3 bases: TGTGCCAGCAGTGGGGAGAGACACCGGATGAACACTGAAGCTTTCTTT.

Ten or more counts support this clonotype. This chain joins TRBV9 and TRBJ2-1, with 8 bases matching TRBD2. The germline gives CDR1 SGDLS, CDR2 YYNGEE. Losses at the gene ends were 0 bases for V and 0 bases for J; bases not matched to a gene: 2. The CDR3 contains 16 residues. The CDR3 sequence: CASSVAGTSSYNEQFF. Here the CDR3 DNA reads TGTGCCAGCAGCGTAGCCGGGACTAGCTCCTACAATGAGCAGTTCTTC.

The rearrangement links TRBV4-1 to TRBJ2-1; TRBD2 matches at 8 bases. The CDR3 is 17 residues long. V shed 0 bases and J 0 bases; nucleotides not matched to a gene: 4. CDR1 and CDR2 from the germline V gene are MGHRA and YSYEKL. CDR3 DNA sequence: TGCGCCAGCAGCCAAGATCAACTAGCGGCCTCCTACAATGAGCAGTTCTTC. Translation: CASSQDQLAASYNEQFF.